The 12 T cell receptor beta chains below come from one sample, sequenced in a study of T cell changes during pregnancy in multiple sclerosis. Some clones are missing from TCRdb's copy, which holds only in-frame ones; the method was immunoSEQ multiplex PCR. The repertoire holds about 40,000 clones, around 91% seen once, with about 0.8% in the top ten. The source was CD4+ T cells from peripheral blood mononuclear cells, collected before pregnancy. Source of these receptors: a female donor with multiple sclerosis, enrolled in a pregnancy study.

V gene TRBV7-2 combines with J gene TRBJ2-5; TRBD2 matches at 12 bases. The CDR3 has 15 amino acids. The germline V gene encodes CDR1 SGHTA and CDR2 FQGNSA. Unmatched junction bases numbered 4, after V lost 5 bases and J lost 3 bases. CDR3 amino acids: CASSPRLAGEETQYF. The DNA of the CDR3 is TGTGCCAGCAGCCCGCGACTAGCGGGAGAAGAGACCCAGTACTTC.

This rearrangement joins TRBV5-4 to TRBJ2-3, with D perhaps TRBD1 (6 bases). CDR1 and CDR2 (germline): SGHNT, YYREEE (reference sequence). The CDR3 is 15 residues long. Trimming took 0 bases from V and 5 from J, leaving 13 bases between them. CDR3 loop: CASSLVTGNGDTQYF. The DNA for the CDR3 is TGTGCCAGCAGCTTGGTAACAGGGAATGGAGATACGCAGTATTTT.

This sequence joins TRBV1 and TRBJ2-7; the table's TRBD2 call for D was not verified on the DNA. TRBV1 counts as a pseudogene. This CDR3 is 15 amino acids long. The CDR3 region is CTSSQEEGRRYEQYF. DNA of the CDR3: TGCACCAGCAGCCAAGAGGAGGGACGACGATACGAGCAGTACTTC.

The gene calls are TRBV5-1 and TRBJ1-2; D perhaps matches TRBD1 (6 bases). Germline CDR1 is SGHRS and CDR2 is YFSETQ. V shed 2 bases and J shed 4 bases, with 9 bases lying between them. The CDR3 is 13 residues long. DNA for the CDR3: TGCGCCAGCAGCTTCGGGGGGCCCTATGGCTACACCTTC. Protein: CASSFGGPYGYTF.

The chain combines TRBV14 with TRBJ2-7; no clear D. Looked up from germline, CDR1 is SGHDN and CDR2 is FVKESK. This CDR3 is 13 amino acids long. V lost 4 bases and J 3 bases, leaving 10 bases between the germline ends. The DNA of the CDR3 is TGTGCCAGCAGCCTCATACTTTTCTACGAGCAGTACTTC. Its protein product is CASSLILFYEQYF.

This chain joins TRBV7-8 and TRBJ2-1; 7 nucleotides line up with TRBD1. Germline trimming cut 2 bases from V and 6 bases from J; bases unmatched to any gene: 1. Looked up from germline, CDR1 is SGHVS and CDR2 is FQNEAQ. The CDR3 is 13 residues long. CDR3: CASSLSGGNEQFF. As DNA, the CDR3 is TGTGCCAGCAGCTTATCAGGGGGCAATGAGCAGTTCTTC.

The CDR3 loop reads CAWSVLSQGQPQHF. CDR3 nucleotide sequence: TGTGCCTGGAGTGTACTAAGCCAGGGCCAGCCCCAGCATTTT. The rearrangement joins TRBV30 to TRBJ1-5, with a tentative D call TRBD1 (5 bases). Trimming shortened V by 0 bases and J by 7 bases, and 13 bases separated the two germline ends. Germline V gene data show CDR1 as GTSNPN and CDR2 as SVGIG (reference sequence). This CDR3 spans 14 amino acids.

The chain joins TRBV5-8 to TRBJ2-5; TRBD2 matches at 8 bases. Near its end, the DNA agrees better with TRBJ2-7, so the J call may be wrong. Germline V gene data show CDR1 as SGHTS and CDR2 as YDEGEE. The CDR3 is 14 residues long. CDR3 nucleotide sequence: TGTGCCAGCAGCTTGGATCCCGGGAGGGGCGAGCAGTACTTC. This gives the protein CASSLDPGRGEQYF.

V and J are TRBV2 and TRBJ1-1; 7 nucleotides agree with TRBD1. J gave up 3 bases and V 6 bases, and 13 bases lay outside the gene matches. The CDR3 extends over 16 amino acids. Germline V CDR1 and CDR2: SNHLY, FYNNEI. The CDR3 protein is CASRFDRDRGDTEAFF. DNA of the CDR3: TGTGCCAGCAGATTCGACAGGGATAGAGGGGACACTGAAGCTTTCTTT.

V gene TRBV5-4 combines with J gene TRBJ2-2; 8 nucleotides line up with TRBD1. The CDR3 runs 15 residues. The V and J ends lost 4 bases and 7 bases, in that order; junction bases with no gene match: 9. Germline V gives CDR1 SGHNT, CDR2 YYREEE (reference sequence). The CDR3 nucleotides read TGTGCCAGCAGCCCCGCGACAGGGGCGAACGGGGAGCTGTTTTTT. Protein sequence: CASSPATGANGELFF.

This sequence joins TRBV15 and TRBJ2-3; D uncertain. With 3 bases removed from V and 3 bases from J, the gap between germline ends came to 10 bases. Germline CDR1 LNHNV, CDR2 YYDKDF (reference sequence). This CDR3 spans 14 amino acids. The CDR3 DNA sequence: TGTGCCACCAGCAGGCCTGAGATGACAGATACGCAGTATTTT. This encodes CATSRPEMTDTQYF.

The J gene is TRBJ1-3, the V gene TRBV6-1, with no clear D. CDR3 length: 14 residues. The germline gives CDR1 MNHNS, CDR2 SASEGT. V was shortened by 8 bases and J by 0 bases, with 11 bases between the two germline ends. The CDR3 nucleotides read TGTGCCAGCGCCGAAACACACTCTGGAAACACCATATATTTT. It specifies CASAETHSGNTIYF.